Here is one T cell receptor (beta chain) with its context. No antigen is known for it. The protocol was immunoSEQ multiplex PCR, while the TCRdb copy is restricted to in-frame clones and leaves out a portion. In the table there are tens of thousands of clones, approximately 72% of which are singletons. Ahead of sequencing, the ViraFEST assay grew antigen-specific CD4+ T cells using viral peptide pools. Culture lasted roughly 9 days before CD4+ T cell isolation. The cohort was immunized with two doses of either the BNT162b2 or mRNA-1273 vaccine. Nucleocapsid antibody tests were negative, and the vaccine recipients had no prior SARS-CoV-2 infection. Germline loops: CDR1 MNHEY, CDR2 SVGEGT. This CDR3 spans 14 amino acids. The ends were cut back, 2 bases at V and 1 base at J, with 8 bases in the middle. The record originates from a study of vaccination effects on CD4 cells after COVID-19. About the study: Following the second dose by a median of 72 days, the post-vaccine samples were obtained.

Study-wide results and limits: Just 1 of 255 vaccine-induced clones in healthy recipients was cross-reactive.

The chain couples TRBV6-2 or TRBV6-3 to TRBJ1-1; weak D call: TRBD1 (5 bases). The source is a human donor who received a COVID-19 vaccine. The sequencing used CD4+ T cells from PBMCs cultured with HCoV-229E spike peptides, collected after COVID-19 vaccination. The CDR3 coding sequence is TGTGCCAGCAGTTACGCAGACAGGAACACTGAAGCTTTCTTT. Amino acid sequence: CASSYADRNTEAFF.